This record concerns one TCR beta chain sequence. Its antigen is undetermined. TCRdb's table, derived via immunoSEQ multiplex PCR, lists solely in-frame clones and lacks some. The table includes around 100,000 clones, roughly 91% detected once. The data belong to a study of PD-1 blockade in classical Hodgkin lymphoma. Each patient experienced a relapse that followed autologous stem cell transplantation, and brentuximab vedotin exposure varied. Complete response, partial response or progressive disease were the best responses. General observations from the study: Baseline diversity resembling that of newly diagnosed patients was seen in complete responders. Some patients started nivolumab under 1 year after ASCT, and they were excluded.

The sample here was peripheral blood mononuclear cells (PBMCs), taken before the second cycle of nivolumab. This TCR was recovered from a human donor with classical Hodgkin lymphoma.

This CDR3 reads CASGLVLGTSDRGIRYGYTF. CDR3 sequence (DNA): TGTGCTAGTGGTTTGGTACTAGGTACATCGGACAGGGGGATCCGCTATGGCTACACCTTC. This chain connects TRBV12-5 to TRBJ1-2; 10 bases are a match to TRBD1. Germline trimming cut 0 bases from V and 4 bases from J; bases unmatched to any gene: 17. The CDR3 contains 20 residues. Germline CDR1 reads LGHNT; CDR2 reads FRNRAP.